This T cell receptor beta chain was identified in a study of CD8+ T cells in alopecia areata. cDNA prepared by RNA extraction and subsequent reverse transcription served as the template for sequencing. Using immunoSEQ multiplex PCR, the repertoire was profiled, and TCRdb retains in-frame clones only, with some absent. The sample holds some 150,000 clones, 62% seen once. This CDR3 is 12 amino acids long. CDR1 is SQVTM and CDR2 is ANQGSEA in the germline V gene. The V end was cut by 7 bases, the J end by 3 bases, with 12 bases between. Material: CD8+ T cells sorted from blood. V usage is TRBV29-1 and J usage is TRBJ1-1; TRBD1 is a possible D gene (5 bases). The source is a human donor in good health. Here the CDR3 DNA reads TGCAGCGCTCAGGACACCTACACTGAAGCTTTCTTT. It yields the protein CSAQDTYTEAFF.